This T cell receptor beta chain was sequenced during a study of blood T cell repertoires in COVID-19. Overall study context: Material from acute and convalescent COVID-19 was sourced from the United States, Italy and Spain.

Clones were read by immunoSEQ multiplex PCR, and TCRdb kept only the in-frame ones, dropping some. The sample yields under 85,000 clones, 75% to 85% seen once. The receptor was isolated from a man aged 25 to 40 with COVID-19, enrolled during active disease. Input material: peripheral blood.

CDR3 nucleotide sequence: TGTGCCAGCAGCTTTCAGACAGGGACTAATGAAAAACTGTTTTTT. Translated, it gives CASSFQTGTNEKLFF. The gene calls are TRBV7-2 and TRBJ1-4; 7 bases are a match to TRBD1. The V and J ends lost 3 bases and 2 bases, in that order; junction bases with no gene match: 3. This CDR3 has 15 residues. CDR1 is SGHTA, CDR2 FQGNSA, per germline.